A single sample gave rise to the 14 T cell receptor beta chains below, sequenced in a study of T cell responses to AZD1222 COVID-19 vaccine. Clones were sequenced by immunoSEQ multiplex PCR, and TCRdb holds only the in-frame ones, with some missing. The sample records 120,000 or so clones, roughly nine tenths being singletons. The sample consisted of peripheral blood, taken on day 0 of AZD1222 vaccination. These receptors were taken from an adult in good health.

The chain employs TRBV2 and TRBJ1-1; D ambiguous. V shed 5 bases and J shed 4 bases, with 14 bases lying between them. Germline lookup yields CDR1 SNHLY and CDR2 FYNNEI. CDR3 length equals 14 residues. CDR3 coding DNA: TGTGCCAGCAGTTCCCTCGCTGGGGTCACTGAAGCTTTCTTT. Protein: CASSSLAGVTEAFF. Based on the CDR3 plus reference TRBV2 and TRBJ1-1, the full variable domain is EPEVTQTPSHQVTQMGQEVILRCVPISNHLYFYWYRQILGQKVEFLVSFYNNEISEKSEIFDDQFSVERPDGSNFTLKIRSTKLEDSAMYFCASSSLAGVTEAFFGQGTRLTVV.

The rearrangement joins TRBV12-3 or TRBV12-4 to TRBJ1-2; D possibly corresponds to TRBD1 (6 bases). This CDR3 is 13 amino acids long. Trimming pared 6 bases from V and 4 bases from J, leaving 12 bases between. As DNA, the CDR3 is TGTGCCAGCAGCCAGGGGAGGCCCTATGGCTACACCTTC. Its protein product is CASSQGRPYGYTF.

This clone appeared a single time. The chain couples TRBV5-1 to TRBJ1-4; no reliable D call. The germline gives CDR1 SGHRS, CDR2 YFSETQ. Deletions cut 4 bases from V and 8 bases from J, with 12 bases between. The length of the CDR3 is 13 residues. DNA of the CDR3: TGCGCCAGCAGCCCCGGGGTGGAAGAAAAACTGTTTTTT. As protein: CASSPGVEEKLFF.

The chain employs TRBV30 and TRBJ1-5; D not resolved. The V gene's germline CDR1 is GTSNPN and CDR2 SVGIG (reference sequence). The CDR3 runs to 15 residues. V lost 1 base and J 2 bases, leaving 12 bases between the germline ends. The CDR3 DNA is TGTGCCTGGAGTGGTTCCCTCTCTGGCAATCAGCCCCAGCATTTT. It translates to CAWSGSLSGNQPQHF.

The CDR3 region is CASRRLDQPQHF. CDR3 coding DNA: TGTGCCAGCAGGAGGCTTGATCAGCCCCAGCATTTT. The chain has TRBV28 and TRBJ1-5, with D hard to call. Per germline, CDR1 MDHEN and CDR2 SYDVKM. This CDR3 region has 12 residues. V was pared by 6 bases and J by 5 bases, with 8 bases between. Full variable domain (remainder filled in from reference TRBV28 and TRBJ1-5): DVKVTQSSRYLVKRTGEKVFLECVQDMDHENMFWYRQDPGLGLRLIYFSYDVKMKEKGDIPEGYSVSREKKERFSLILESASTNQTSMYLCASRRLDQPQHFGDGTRLSIL.

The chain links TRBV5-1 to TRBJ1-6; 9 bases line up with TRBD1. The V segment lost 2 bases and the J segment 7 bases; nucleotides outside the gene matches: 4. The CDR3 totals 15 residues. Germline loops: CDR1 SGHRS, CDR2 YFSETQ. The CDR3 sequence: CASSLRDRENSPLHF. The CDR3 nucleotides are TGCGCCAGCAGCTTAAGGGACAGGGAGAATTCACCCCTCCACTTT.

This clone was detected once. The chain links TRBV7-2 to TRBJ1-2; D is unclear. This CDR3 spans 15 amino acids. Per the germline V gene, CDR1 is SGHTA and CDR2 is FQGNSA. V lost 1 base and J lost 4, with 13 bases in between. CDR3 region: CASSLGHRAAYGYTF. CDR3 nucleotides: TGTGCCAGCAGCTTAGGACATCGAGCGGCCTATGGCTACACCTTC. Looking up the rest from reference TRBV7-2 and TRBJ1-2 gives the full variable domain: GAGVSQSPSNKVTEKGKDVELRCDPISGHTALYWYRQSLGQGLEFLIYFQGNSAPDKSGLPSDRFSAERTGGSVSTLTIQRTQQEDSAVYLCASSLGHRAAYGYTFGSGTRLTVV.

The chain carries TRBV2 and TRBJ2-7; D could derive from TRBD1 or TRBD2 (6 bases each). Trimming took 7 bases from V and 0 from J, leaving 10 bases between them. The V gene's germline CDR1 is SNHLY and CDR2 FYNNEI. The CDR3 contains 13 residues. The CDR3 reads CASKGGISYEQYV. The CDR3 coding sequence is TGTGCCAGCAAGGGGGGAATCTCCTACGAGCAGTACGTC.

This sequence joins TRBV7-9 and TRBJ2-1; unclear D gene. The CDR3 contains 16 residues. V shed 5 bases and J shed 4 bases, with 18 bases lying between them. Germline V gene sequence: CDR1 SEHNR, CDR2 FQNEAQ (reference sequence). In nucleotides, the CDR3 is TGTGCCAGCAGCCCCGCCGCCCGAGGAAAATACAATGAGCAGTTCTTC. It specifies CASSPAARGKYNEQFF.

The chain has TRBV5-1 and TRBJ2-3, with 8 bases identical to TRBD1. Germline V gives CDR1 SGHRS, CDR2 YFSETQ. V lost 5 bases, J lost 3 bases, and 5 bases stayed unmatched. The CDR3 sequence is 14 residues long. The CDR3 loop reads CASSRTGRTDTQYF. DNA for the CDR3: TGCGCCAGCAGTAGGACAGGGCGGACAGATACGCAGTATTTT.

This CDR3 is CASSFGQNTEAFF. The CDR3 bases are TGCGCCAGCAGCTTTGGACAGAACACTGAAGCTTTCTTT. The rearrangement links TRBV5-1 to TRBJ1-1; tentatively, D is TRBD1 (5 bases). Germline V CDR1 and CDR2: SGHRS, YFSETQ. V gave up 2 bases and J gave up 1 base, with 6 bases separating them. The CDR3 totals 13 residues.

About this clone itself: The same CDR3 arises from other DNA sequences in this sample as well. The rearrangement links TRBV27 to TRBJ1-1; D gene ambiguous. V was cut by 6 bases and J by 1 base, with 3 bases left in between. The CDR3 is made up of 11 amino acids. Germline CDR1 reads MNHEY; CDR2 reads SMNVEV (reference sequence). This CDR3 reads CASRKNTEAFF. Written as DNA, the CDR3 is TGTGCCAGCAGAAAGAACACTGAAGCTTTCTTT.

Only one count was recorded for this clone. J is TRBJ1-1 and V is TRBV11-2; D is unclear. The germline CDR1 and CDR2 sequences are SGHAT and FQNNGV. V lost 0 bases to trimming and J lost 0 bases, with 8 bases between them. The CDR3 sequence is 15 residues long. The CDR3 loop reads CASSLDPVMNTEAFF. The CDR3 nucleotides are TGTGCCAGCAGCTTAGATCCGGTCATGAACACTGAAGCTTTCTTT.

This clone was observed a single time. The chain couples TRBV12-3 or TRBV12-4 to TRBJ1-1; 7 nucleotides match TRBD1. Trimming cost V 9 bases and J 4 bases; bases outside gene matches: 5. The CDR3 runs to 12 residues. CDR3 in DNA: TGTGCCAGTACAGGGGAGGGCACTGAAGCTTTCTTT. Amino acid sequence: CASTGEGTEAFF.